This TCR beta chain was observed in a study of cytomegalovirus exposure and HLA in healthy donors. Between the trimmed V and J ends, which lost 3 bases and 2 bases, there was a span of 9 bases. Looked up from germline, CDR1 is MRHNA and CDR2 is SNTAGT. The CDR3 is made up of 14 amino acids. A remark on this clone: Its antigen is unidentified.

Only in-frame clones appear in the TCRdb table, and some are missing; sequencing was by immunoSEQ multiplex PCR. The sample consists of 150,000 to 200,000 clones, about 82% of them appearing once. Study-wide findings and caveats: Specific recognition of CMV antigens was confirmed in vitro for a few chains (all CMV-associated). Investigators reported about 160 TCR beta chains as tied to cytomegalovirus.

This TCR came from a young woman in good health and CMV-seronegative. The specimen was PBMCs. The chain employs TRBV6-4 and TRBJ2-3; tentatively, D is TRBD1 (6 bases). CDR3 DNA: TGTGCCAGCAGTGATCAGGGGCTCACAGATACGCAGTATTTT. Its protein product is CASSDQGLTDTQYF.